The source of this T cell receptor (beta chain) is a study of T cells in Graves' hyperthyroidism and ophthalmopathy. Whole-study results and caveats: Appearing also in blood were most of the thyroid clonotypes expanded above 0.001.

TCR beta CDR3 regions were amplified from RNA transcripts. First-round RT-PCR targeting the TCR CDR3 was performed with the HTBI primer set. TCRdb ran MiXCR on the multiplex PCR reads and lists one entry per CDR3 protein. Here the sample spans 400,000 to 550,000 distinct CDR3 sequences, approximately 25% being singletons. Germline V CDR1 and CDR2: DFQATT, SNEGSKA (reference sequence). This CDR3 contains 16 residues. After removal of 5 bases from V and 5 bases from J, the junction contained 15 bases not matched to a gene. This clonotype was recorded many times. The antigen is undetermined. This TCR was sampled from a woman in her thirties with Graves' ophthalmopathy. The chain uses TRBV20-1 and TRBJ1-1, with TRBD1 matching 9 bases. The sequencing input was blood. CDR3 sequence reads: CSAQSLTGGGETEAFF. CDR3 nucleotide sequence: TGCAGTGCTCAGAGCCTAACAGGGGGCGGGGAGACTGAAGCTTTCTTT.